This TCR beta chain was recovered during a study of T cell responses to AZD1222 COVID-19 vaccine. For this clone: The sample holds other DNA sequences that translate to the same CDR3.

Profiling relied on immunoSEQ multiplex PCR, and the TCRdb table lists in-frame clones only, not all of them. The table includes approximately 160,000 clones, around 88% detected once. There are 14 residues in the CDR3. Deletions cut 2 bases from V and 6 bases from J, with 10 bases between. CDR1 and CDR2 from the germline V gene are KGHSH and LQKENI. The sample was peripheral blood, taken on day 0 of MenACWY control vaccination. The origin of this receptor is an adult in good health. The gene calls are TRBV18 and TRBJ2-2; tentatively, D is TRBD1 (6 bases). The CDR3 region is CASSPNTGSGELFF. CDR3 nucleotides: TGTGCCAGCTCACCAAACACAGGGTCCGGGGAGCTGTTTTTT.